This T cell receptor (beta chain) derives from a study of blood T cell repertoires in COVID-19. Study context: Acute-phase and convalescent COVID-19 samples originated in the United States, Italy and Spain.

CDR1 and CDR2 from the germline V gene are MNHEY and SVGAGI. The J segment lost 2 bases and the V segment lost 2 bases, leaving 4 bases of the junction unmatched. The CDR3 length is 15 residues. Source study methods: Estimated nucleated cell counts came from reference gene primer amplification. Repertoires were generated with immunoSEQ multiplex PCR, while TCRdb's copy carries only in-frame clones and drops some. V, J and clone size were drawn from that table, and D and trimming were deduced from the DNA. The sample lists roughly 99,000 clones; approximately 88% were seen once. This sequence was found in a middle-aged man with active or convalescent COVID-19. Sequencing used peripheral blood. The chain is built from TRBV6-5 and TRBJ2-5; 8 bases line up with TRBD2. The chain's CDR3 is CASSYAGGSQETQYF. The CDR3, as DNA: TGTGCCAGCAGTTACGCGGGAGGTAGTCAAGAGACCCAGTACTTC.